The entry below gives a single T cell receptor (beta chain) sequence along with its context. Authors' analysis steps: Using reference gene primer amplification, nucleated cell counts were estimated. Generated by immunoSEQ multiplex PCR, the TCRdb table keeps only in-frame clones and is missing some. D and trimming were read from the DNA, whereas the V and J calls and clone size are those reported in that table. The sample lists under 200,000 clones, roughly 75% occurring once. The germline CDR1 and CDR2 sequences are SGDLS and YYNGEE. Losses at the gene ends were 4 bases for V and 10 bases for J; bases not matched to a gene: 10. The CDR3 covers 16 residues. The source of the sample is a study of blood T cell repertoires in COVID-19. Looking at the study overall: Whether acute or convalescent, the COVID-19 samples came from the United States, Italy and Spain. PBMCs, B-cell-depleted T cells, or T cells were the source of the cDNA or gDNA that made up the material.

The chain joins TRBV9 to TRBJ2-4; 14 bases match TRBD2. This TCR was sampled from a man between 65 and 79 years old with active or convalescent COVID-19. The sequencing sample was made of peripheral blood. CDR3: CASSLGTSGSVGIQYF. CDR3 nucleotide sequence: TGTGCCAGCAGCCTCGGGACTAGCGGGAGTGTGGGGATTCAGTACTTC.